A single sample is the source of the 2 T cell receptor beta chains below, sequenced in a study of Graves' ophthalmopathy and Graves' hyperthyroidism. Researchers took RNA transcripts and amplified TCR beta CDR3 regions from them. First-round RT-PCR used HTBI primers; second-round multiplex PCR followed. TCRdb reprocessed the multiplex PCR reads with MiXCR, giving one entry per CDR3 protein. Found here are around 670,000 distinct CDR3 sequences, around 40% of them singletons; the top ten hold 40% to 55%. The sample comprised peripheral blood. Receptor source: an adult man with Graves' ophthalmopathy.

This clonotype occurred many times. The V and J genes are TRBV2 and TRBJ2-5; D unresolved. Germline CDR1 is SNHLY and CDR2 is FYNNEI. This CDR3 spans 13 amino acids. Trimming shortened V by 4 bases and J by 4 bases, and 10 bases separated the two germline ends. The CDR3 loop reads CASSGGFPETQYF. CDR3 sequence (DNA): TGTGCCAGCAGTGGTGGTTTCCCAGAGACCCAGTACTTC.

This clonotype was observed a few times. At one of its ends the junction is not consistent with the germline gene, which may arise from a read error. The chain carries TRBV10-3 and TRBJ1-4; D not resolved. This CDR3 is built from 12 residues. The germline V gene encodes CDR1 ENHRY and CDR2 SYGVKD. For the CDR3, the DNA is TGTGCCAGCAGTTCCCGGGGTGAAAAACTGTTTTTT. This codes for CASSSRGEKLFF.